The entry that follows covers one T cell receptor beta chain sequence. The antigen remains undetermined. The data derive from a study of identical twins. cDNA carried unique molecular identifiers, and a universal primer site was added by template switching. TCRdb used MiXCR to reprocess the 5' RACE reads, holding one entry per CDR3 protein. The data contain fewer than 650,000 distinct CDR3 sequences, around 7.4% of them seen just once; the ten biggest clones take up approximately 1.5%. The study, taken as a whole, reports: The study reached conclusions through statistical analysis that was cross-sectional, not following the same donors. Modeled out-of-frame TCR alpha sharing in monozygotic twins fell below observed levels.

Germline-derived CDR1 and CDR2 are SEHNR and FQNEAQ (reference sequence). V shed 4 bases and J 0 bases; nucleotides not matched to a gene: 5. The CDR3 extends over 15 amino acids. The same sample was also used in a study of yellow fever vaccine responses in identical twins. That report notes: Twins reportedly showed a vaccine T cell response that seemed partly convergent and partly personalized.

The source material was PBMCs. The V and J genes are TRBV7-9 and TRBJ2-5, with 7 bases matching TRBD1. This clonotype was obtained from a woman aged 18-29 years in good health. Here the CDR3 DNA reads TGTGCCAGCAGCTCCCGAGACAGGGACCAAGAGACCCAGTACTTC. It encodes CASSSRDRDQETQYF. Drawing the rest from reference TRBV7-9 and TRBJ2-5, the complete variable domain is DTGVSQNPRHKITKRGQNVTFRCDPISEHNRLYWYRQTLGQGPEFLTYFQNEAQLEKSRLLSDRFSAERPKGSFSTLEIQRTEQGDSAMYLCASSSRDRDQETQYFGPGTRLLVL.